This T cell receptor beta chain was documented in a study of blood T cell repertoires in COVID-19. As for the study in general: Italy, Spain and the United States were the sources of the convalescent and acute COVID-19 samples. PBMCs, B-cell-depleted T cells, or T cells provided the cDNA or gDNA that made up the material.

J was trimmed by 5 bases and V by 1 base; bases with no gene match: 3. Germline lookup yields CDR1 SNHLY and CDR2 FYNNEI. The CDR3 totals 15 residues. Authors' analysis steps: Amplification of reference gene primers provided the estimated nucleated cell counts. Method: immunoSEQ multiplex PCR; TCRdb's copy keeps in-frame clones and lacks some. V, J and clone size are those of that table, while D and trimming were read from the DNA. Of a few hundred thousand clones in the sample, 65% to 85% were seen once. This rearrangement joins TRBV2 to TRBJ1-4; 8 bases fit TRBD1. The sequenced sample was peripheral blood. The clonotype comes from a woman between 45 and 65 years old with acute or convalescent COVID-19. CDR3 residues: CASSEGGQANEKLFF. In nucleotides, the CDR3 is TGTGCCAGCAGTGAAGGGGGACAGGCAAATGAAAAACTGTTTTTT.